The T cell receptor beta chain under discussion was sequenced for a study of blood T cells in healthy people across ages (dated by TCRdb to the mid-2010s). About the investigation overall: In model experiments, roughly one uniquely barcoded TCR beta cDNA molecule per two T cells was captured by template switching. Using deep sequencing normalized with unique cDNA molecular identifiers, the study measured how TCR beta repertoire diversity changes with age. Using the same blood draw, the study looked at two additional independent replicas of 1 million unique cDNA reads for two donors, one aged 18 to 30 and the other aged 80 or older. Four age groups were formed from the donors: young (average roughly 15 years), middle-aged (around 41), aged (62) and long-lived (more than 75). To avoid experimental bias, donors of different ages were randomly spread across the sequencing lanes. Results the study describes overall, beyond this receptor: The long-lived group showed more naive CD4+ T cells, fewer expanded clones and increased TCR diversity than the aged group, suggesting age selection. Observed TCR beta diversity correlated strongly with the percentage of naive T cells measured by flow cytometry. Estimates of total diversity from one million sequenced T cells were regarded as lower bounds and underestimates. Because the CMV infection status of the donors was unknown, age-related changes in expanded clonotypes may potentially have been confounded. Conclusive comparison of naive and antigen-experienced compartments was prevented by the profiling of bulk unsorted PBMCs. As age increased, observed TCR beta diversity per million T cells dropped in a roughly linear way, and a significant reduction was already evident by age about 40.

The library was prepared using 5' RACE. Sequenced using an Illumina HiSeq 2500. A second PCR of roughly 7 to 11 cycles was performed with a sample-barcoded 5' primer and a J-beta primer mix. A template-switch 5' adaptor carrying 12 random nucleotides introduced a unique molecular identifier onto each TCR beta cDNA molecule. At least 2.5 million CDR3-containing paired-end reads were obtained from each sample. All of the RNA was converted into first-strand cDNA using the Mint cDNA synthesis kit, with a TRBC-specific oligonucleotide serving as the primer. Following uracil-DNA glycosylase treatment, a first 18-cycle PCR with universal primers M1SS and BC2_uni_R was performed on all cDNA. As for the original processing: Each sample was normalized by randomly selecting 1 million high-quality reads, each carrying a distinct molecular identifier. Instead of being binned into consensus sequences, reads with shared molecular identifiers were discarded. MiTCR, with a Q25 quality threshold and the strictest error-elimination algorithm, was used for CDR3 identification, clonotype clustering and error correction. Lower-bound total TCR beta diversity was estimated with a nonparametric unseen species model using Euler transformation. TCRdb reanalyzed the raw reads on its own, using fastp at Q25 for trimming and MiXCR for clone calling, and kept in-frame beta chains. All rows with the same CDR3 protein become a single entry with the most common DNA and genes. The V and J calls come from TCRdb's annotation, not from the publication. This sample holds about 730,000 distinct CDR3 sequences; approximately 43% were observed only once. The top ten hold around 20% of the sample.

Germline trimming: 4 bases from V, 7 bases from J; junction bases outside gene matches: 6. The CDR3, cysteine through phenylalanine, is 12 amino acids long. Only the CDR3 DNA stays, 36 bases, in frame from base 1. Taken from the germline V gene (reference sequence), the CDR1 and CDR2 loops are DFQATT and SNEGSKA. The donors were about 40 Caucasian individuals from Russia, aged 6 to 90 years, who were systemically healthy. Each donor gave approximately 9.3 milliliters of peripheral blood, collected into EDTA-treated Vacutainer tubes. PBMCs were isolated by Ficoll-Paque density-gradient centrifugation, with at least 7 million obtained per sample. Total RNA was extracted from PBMCs with Trizol reagent, with at least 6 micrograms obtained per sample. For every donor, an aliquot of PBMCs went through flow cytometry to measure the percentages of naive CD45RAhigh/CD27high T cells. A note on this clonotype: No cognate antigen has been identified for it. Nothing much larger sits one base from this clone, and base qualities are not available.

This sequence originates from an older woman in good health. The sample taken for sequencing was blood. Recombination linked TRBV20-1 to TRBJ1-1; TRBD1 aligns with 7 central bases. The DNA sequence is as follows: TGCAGTGCTAATAGACAGGGCCTTGAAGCTTTCTTT. The translation is CSANRQGLEAFF.